This T cell receptor (beta chain) is drawn from a study of T-cell reconstitution after alpha-beta-depleted transplantation in children. The TCRbeta library was prepared with unique molecular identifiers. Via MiXCR, TCRdb re-called the PCR reads, giving one row per CDR3 protein. Here the sample spans 350,000 to 400,000 distinct CDR3 sequences, roughly 22% being singletons. There are a few counts of this clonotype. The receptor was isolated from a human donor who donated a stem cell graft to a child with acute myeloid leukemia. The source was PBMCs from the stem cell graft donor, collected from the stem cell graft.

The CDR3, as DNA: TGCAGTGCTAGAGAGACTGGAACCCTAGGAGAGCAGTACTTC. This translates into CSARETGTLGEQYF. The chain uses TRBV20-1 and TRBJ2-7; D is unclear. CDR3 length: 14 amino acids. Germline V gene sequence: CDR1 DFQATT, CDR2 SNEGSKA (reference sequence). Deletions cut 0 bases from V and 7 bases from J, with 16 bases between.